This T cell receptor (beta chain) is from a study of graft-versus-host responses after intestinal transplantation (dated by TCRdb to 2020 to 2022). Background for the entire study: The transplants that recipients got were multivisceral, liver-intestinal, or isolated intestinal. Rather than being sequenced by the commercial service, samples from a few later patients were sequenced in-house on an Illumina MiSeq and processed with MiXCR. After intestinal transplantation, graft-versus-host and host-versus-graft alloreactive T cell clones were followed in the graft, circulation and bone marrow using bulk TCR-beta CDR3 sequencing. Alloreactive clones were identified by sequencing pre-transplant mixed lymphocyte reaction products and comparing them with unstimulated pre-transplant donor and recipient T cells. A cohort of approximately 24 intestinal transplant recipients, including one retransplant, was enrolled, and a few patients lacking pretransplant specimens were excluded. Donor T cell macrochimerism was defined as a peak of at least 4% donor T cells among recipient peripheral blood mononuclear cells. All recipients received anti-thymocyte globulin induction followed by maintenance tacrolimus and steroids for approximately 3 years. Overall results and qualifications from the work: GvH clones were found in recipient bone marrow, and some of the GvH clones appeared earlier in ileal mucosa or blood, which is consistent with an intestinal mucosal origin. Early after transplant, peak levels of circulating GvH clones were found to be associated with declines in HvG clones. The conclusions were limited by the relatively low number and heterogeneity of the intestinal transplant patients. Patients with donor T cell macrochimerism had high GvH to HvG T cell clonal ratios in their allografts.

The library relied on the immunoSEQ multiplex PCR assay. Adaptive Biotechnologies carried out high-throughput TCR-beta CDR3 sequencing of genomic DNA for most patients. The authors' analysis ran thus. Adaptive's ImmunoSEQ software was the source of the TCR sequencing data for 15 to 20 patients, while three other patients were processed with MiXCR and VDJtools. CDR3 nucleotide sequences shared by donor and recipient were removed because the origin of these sequences could not be assigned. Alloreactive clones required at least 2-fold expansion over unstimulated cells and minimum CFSE-low frequency of 0.002% (template counts) or 0.001% (read counts). Clones were considered mappable if detected in sequenced pre-transplant spleen, lymph node, or MLR CFSE-low populations of the donor or recipient. Cumulative frequency of alloreactive clones was calculated as a percentage of all sequences weighted by copy number. TCRdb obtained this table from immuneACCESS and retained in-frame rearrangements with V and J assigned. These tables miss some clones; where compared with another copy, unresolved V genes account for less than half of the shortfall, and the remainder is unexplained. V, J and clone size are taken as reported in that table, and D and trimming were inferred from the DNA itself. The table for this sample lists 99,000 or so clones; about 82% of them were counted only once. The top ten constitute under 1.5% of the sample.

Via the germline V gene, CDR1 is SQVTM and CDR2 ANQGSEA. V gives up 2 bases and J gives up 14 bases, and the segment between their germline ends measures 12 bases. The CDR3 starts with the cysteine, ends with the phenylalanine, and has 10 residues. The retained sequence is limited to the CDR3, 30 bases, with the frame set at the first base. This clone was seen once. Its antigen is unknown. Base qualities are not provided; no much larger clone lies one nucleotide away. Blood samples were collected up to 4 times in the first month after transplant and then at least monthly when available. This receptor was taken from a human patient who received an intestinal transplant, so some T cells may come from the graft donor. The sequence links TRBV29-1 to TRBJ2-5; the D segment cannot be called with confidence. Sequences were derived from PBMCs, sampled 255 days after intestinal transplant. The CDR3 amino acid sequence is: CSVENDTGYF. In nucleotide form, the sequence is TGCAGCGTTGAAAATGACACTGGATACTTC.